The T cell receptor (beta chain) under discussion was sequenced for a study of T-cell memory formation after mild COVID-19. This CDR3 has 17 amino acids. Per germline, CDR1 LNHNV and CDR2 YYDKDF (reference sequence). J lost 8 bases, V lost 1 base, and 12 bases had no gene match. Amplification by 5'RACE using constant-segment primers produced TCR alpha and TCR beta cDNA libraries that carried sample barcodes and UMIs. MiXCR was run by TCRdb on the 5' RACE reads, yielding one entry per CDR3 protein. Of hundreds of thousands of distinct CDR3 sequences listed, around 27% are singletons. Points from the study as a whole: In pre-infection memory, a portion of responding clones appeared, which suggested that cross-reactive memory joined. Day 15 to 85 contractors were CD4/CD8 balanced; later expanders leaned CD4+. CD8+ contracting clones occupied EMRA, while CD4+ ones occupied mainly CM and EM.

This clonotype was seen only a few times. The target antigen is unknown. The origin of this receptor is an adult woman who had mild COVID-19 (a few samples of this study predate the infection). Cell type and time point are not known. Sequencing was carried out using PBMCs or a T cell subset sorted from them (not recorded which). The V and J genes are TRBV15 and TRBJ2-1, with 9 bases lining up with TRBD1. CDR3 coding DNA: TGTGCCACCAGCAGAGGTACCCGGGGACAGGGCTCCTATGAGCAGTTCTTC. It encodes CATSRGTRGQGSYEQFF.